The entry below gives a single T cell receptor beta chain sequence along with its context. As yet, its antigen is unknown. V was trimmed by 4 bases and J by 0 bases, leaving 19 bases between them. This CDR3 has 17 amino acids. Per germline, CDR1 SQVTM and CDR2 ANQGSEA. Repertoires were generated with immunoSEQ multiplex PCR, while TCRdb's copy carries only in-frame clones and drops some. The data show around 56,000 clones, about 79% seen once. This sample was taken from a study of OX40 agonist ivuxolimab in advanced cancers. Overall study findings and caveats: Researchers report that CD8+ T cells had, on average, more expanded clones than CD4+.

It was autoimmune disease history or systemic immunosuppression that excluded patients. The origin of this receptor is an adult with an advanced solid tumor such as melanoma, head and neck, liver or kidney cancer. This specimen was CD4+ or CD8+ T cells sorted from blood, taken in a trial of the OX40 agonist ivuxolimab. The chain is built from TRBV29-1 and TRBJ2-1, with D possibly TRBD2 on 6 matching bases. Here the CDR3 DNA reads TGCAGCGTTGCTGGACTACCCGTTGCAAACTCCTACAATGAGCAGTTCTTC. This codes for CSVAGLPVANSYNEQFF.